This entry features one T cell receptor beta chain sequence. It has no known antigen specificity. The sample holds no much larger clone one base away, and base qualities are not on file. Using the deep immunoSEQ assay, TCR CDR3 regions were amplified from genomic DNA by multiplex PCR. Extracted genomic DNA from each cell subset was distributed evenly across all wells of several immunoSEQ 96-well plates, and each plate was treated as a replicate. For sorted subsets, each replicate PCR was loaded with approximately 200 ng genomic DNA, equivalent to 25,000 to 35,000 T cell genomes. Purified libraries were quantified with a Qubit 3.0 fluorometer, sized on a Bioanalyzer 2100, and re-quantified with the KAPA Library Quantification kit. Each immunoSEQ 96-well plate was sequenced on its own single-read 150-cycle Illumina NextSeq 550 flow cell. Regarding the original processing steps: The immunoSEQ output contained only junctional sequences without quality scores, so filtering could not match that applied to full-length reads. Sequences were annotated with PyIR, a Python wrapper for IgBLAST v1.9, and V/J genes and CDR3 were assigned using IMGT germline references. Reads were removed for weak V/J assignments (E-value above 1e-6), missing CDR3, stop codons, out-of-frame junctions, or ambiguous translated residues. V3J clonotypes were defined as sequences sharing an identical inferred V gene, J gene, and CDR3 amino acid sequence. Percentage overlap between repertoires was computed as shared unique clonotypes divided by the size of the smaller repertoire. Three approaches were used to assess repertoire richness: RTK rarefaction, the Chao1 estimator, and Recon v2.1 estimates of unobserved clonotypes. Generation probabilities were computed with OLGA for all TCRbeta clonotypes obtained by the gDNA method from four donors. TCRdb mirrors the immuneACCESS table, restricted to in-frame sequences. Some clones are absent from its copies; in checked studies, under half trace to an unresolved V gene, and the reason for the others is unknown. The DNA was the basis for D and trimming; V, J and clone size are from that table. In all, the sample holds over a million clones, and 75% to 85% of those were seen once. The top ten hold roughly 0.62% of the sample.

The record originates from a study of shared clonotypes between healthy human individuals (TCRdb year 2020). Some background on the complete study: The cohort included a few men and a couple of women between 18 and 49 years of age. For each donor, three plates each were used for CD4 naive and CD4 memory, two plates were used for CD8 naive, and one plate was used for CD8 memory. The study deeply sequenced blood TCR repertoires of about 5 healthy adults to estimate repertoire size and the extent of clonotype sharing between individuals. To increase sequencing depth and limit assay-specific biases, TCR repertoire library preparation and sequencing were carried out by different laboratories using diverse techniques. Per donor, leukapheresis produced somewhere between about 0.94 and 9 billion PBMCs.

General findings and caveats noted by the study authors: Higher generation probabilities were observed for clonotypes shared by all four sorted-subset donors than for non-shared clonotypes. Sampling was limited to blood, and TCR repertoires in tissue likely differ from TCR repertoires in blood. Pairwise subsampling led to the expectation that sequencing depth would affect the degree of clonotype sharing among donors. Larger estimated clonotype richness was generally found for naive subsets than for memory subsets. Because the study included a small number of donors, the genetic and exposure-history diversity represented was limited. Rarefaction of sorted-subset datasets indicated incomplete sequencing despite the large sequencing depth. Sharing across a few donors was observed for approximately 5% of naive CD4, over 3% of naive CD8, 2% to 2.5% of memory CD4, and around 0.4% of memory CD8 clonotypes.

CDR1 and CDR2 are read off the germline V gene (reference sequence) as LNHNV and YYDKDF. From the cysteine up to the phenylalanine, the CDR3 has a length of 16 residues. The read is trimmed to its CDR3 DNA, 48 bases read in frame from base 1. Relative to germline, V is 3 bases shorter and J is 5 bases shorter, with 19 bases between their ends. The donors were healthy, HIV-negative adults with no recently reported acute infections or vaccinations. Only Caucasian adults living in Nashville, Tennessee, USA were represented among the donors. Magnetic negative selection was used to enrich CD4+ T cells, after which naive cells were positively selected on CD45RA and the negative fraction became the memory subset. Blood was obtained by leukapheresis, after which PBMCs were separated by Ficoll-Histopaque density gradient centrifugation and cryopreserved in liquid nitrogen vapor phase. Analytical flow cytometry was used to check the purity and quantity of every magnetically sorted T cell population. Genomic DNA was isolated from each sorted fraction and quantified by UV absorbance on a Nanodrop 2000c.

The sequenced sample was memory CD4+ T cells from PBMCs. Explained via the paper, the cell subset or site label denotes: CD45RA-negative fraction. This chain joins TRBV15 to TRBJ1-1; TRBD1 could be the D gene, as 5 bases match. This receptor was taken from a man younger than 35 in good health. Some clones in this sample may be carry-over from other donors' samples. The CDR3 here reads CATSRVKGIRGTEAFF. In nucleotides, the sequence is TGTGCCACCAGCAGGGTAAAGGGAATCCGGGGGACTGAAGCTTTCTTT. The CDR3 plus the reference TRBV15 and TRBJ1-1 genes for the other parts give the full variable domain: DAMVIQNPRYQVTQFGKPVTLSCSQTLNHNVMYWYQQKSSQAPKLLFHYYDKDFNNEADTPDNFQSRRPNTSFCFLDIRSPGLGDTAMYLCATSRVKGIRGTEAFFGQGTRLTVV.